This T cell receptor beta chain was profiled in a study of HIV-infected children after antiretroviral therapy interruption (dated by TCRdb to between 2018 and 2020). Background for the entire study: Eight children, all with CD4+ count above 500 and viral load below 50 copies/ml, were included, of whom four were on planned treatment interruption and four were on continuous treatment. The interruption group had a median age of around 9.6 years, compared with roughly 8 years in the continuous treatment group. In the continuous-treatment arm, samples from corresponding weeks 0, 48 and 150 were analyzed. Exposure to EBV and CMV had been recorded for most participating children. Alongside measurements of thymic output, the study compared TCR repertoires of children on planned treatment interruption with TCR repertoires of children on continuous antiretroviral treatment. Samples from the interruption arm were taken at week 0, at week 12, at the end of interruption (week 24 or 48), and about 3 years after the study ended. What the authors observed across the whole study: The sorted CD45RA+ naive cells might contain minor non-naive CD45RA+ populations, such as EMRA or stem memory cells. The naive CD4+ Gini coefficient rose by the end of treatment interruption, suggesting clonal expansion, and returned to baseline by 3 years. The low number of patients is regarded as a limitation, and the data should be interpreted with caution. In naive CD4+ repertoires of PTI patients, reduced CDR3 sharing between time points was observed after interruption began, whereas many sequences were found to be shared between end of interruption and 3 years later.

In regard to this clonotype: The target of this receptor is not known. At one end the junction does not follow the germline gene, possibly because of a read error.

The method was 3' RACE. TCR libraries were generated from RNA by a 3' RACE protocol incorporating unique molecular identifiers so that PCR amplification bias could be corrected. Up to roughly 12 amplicon libraries were pooled and sequenced on an Illumina MiSeq with v2 2x250 paired-end chemistry. Per the source publication's procedure: Reads were processed with Decombinator to assign V and J genes and CDR3, with barcode-based error and PCR bias correction. Repertoires were subsampled to equal depth before Gini coefficient calculation using the R ineq package. GLIPH, Hamming distance and a shared triplet metric were used to assess CDR3 similarity. TCRdb itself trimmed the public reads at Q25 with fastp, ran MiXCR and retained productive beta chains. Entries are consolidated by CDR3 protein sequence, retaining the most common genes and DNA. The V and J calls come from TCRdb's annotation, not from the publication. The sample includes 30,000 to 50,000 distinct CDR3 sequences, with approximately 7% observed a single time. Just under 1% of the sample goes to the ten largest clones.

Reading the label with the study, this specimen's treatment or condition is: PENTA 11 planned treatment interruption arm or continuous ART arm. Children from the United Kingdom aged 2 to 15 years who had been given at least three-drug ART for at least 24 weeks were enrolled as participants. Cryopreserved PBMCs containing at least 5 million viable cells were needed, and a few candidate patients were excluded because their viable PBMC yield was low. Naive CD4+ CD45RA+ CD45RO- T cells were FACS-sorted from thawed PBMCs on a FACSAria III cell sorter. The sorted cells were fixed, and RNA was then extracted with the RNeasy FFPE kit and afterward with the RNeasy Micro kit. This TCR derives from a pool of human donors with HIV. Sequenced material: CD45RA+ CD4+ T cells from PBMCs, pooled from several time points, taken from a donor given antiretroviral therapy, either interrupted or continuous. The label giving this sample's cell subset or site can be read as: naive CD4+ CD45RA+ CD45RO- T cells.

The CDR3 region: CVSSLEGGQPQHF. The DNA sequence is TGTGTCAGCAGTTTAGAAGGTGGACAGCCCCAGCATTTT. The chain uses TRBV12-3 or TRBV12-4 and TRBJ1-5; the D segment cannot be called with confidence. The CDR3 starts with the cysteine, ends with the phenylalanine, and has 13 residues. The read is trimmed to its CDR3 DNA, 39 bases read in frame from base 1.